The 9 T cell receptor beta chains below were found in one sample sequenced in a study of regulatory T cells in long-lasting Graves disease. Time point given: newly diagnosed GD, antithyroid drugs for less than 3 months. There was RNA extracted from PBMCs, and the TCR library was made from it. Assembly of TCR beta libraries relied on iRepertoire HTBI primers together with Arm-PCR of CDR3 regions. TCRdb recomputed calls from the multiplex PCR reads with MiXCR, one row per CDR3 protein. Found here are about 450,000 distinct CDR3 sequences, 12% to 15% of them singletons; the top ten hold about a sixth. These data were likewise used in another study, on T cells in Graves' hyperthyroidism and ophthalmopathy.

This specimen consisted of peripheral blood mononuclear cells (PBMCs), obtained at new diagnosis, from a patient treated with antithyroid drugs. These receptors were obtained from a woman in her 50s with Graves disease.

V gene TRBV6-1 combines with J gene TRBJ1-2, with 9 bases matching TRBD1. Trimming removed 7 bases from V and 7 bases from J; junction bases left unmatched: 13. The CDR3 contains 15 residues. Per germline, CDR1 MNHNS and CDR2 SASEGT. The CDR3 is CASTKTTGGAGGYTF. CDR3 bases: TGTGCCAGCACTAAAACTACAGGGGGCGCCGGTGGCTACACCTTC.

Only a few counts were recorded for this clonotype. A much larger clonotype is one base distant, so this may be a read error. The CDR3 ends on some other residue instead of the conserved phenylalanine or tryptophan, so this is likely a read error. CDR3 bases: TGTGCCAGCAGCCTTGGTGCGCGTTGGGGGGCTAGCGGGCTCTACAATGAGCAGTTCTGC. This encodes CASSLGARWGASGLYNEQFC. The chain couples TRBV6-1 to TRBJ2-1, with 8 bases lining up with TRBD2. Germline V gene sequence: CDR1 MNHNS, CDR2 SASEGT. The J segment lost 3 bases and the V segment lost 6 bases, leaving 22 bases of the junction unmatched. The length of the CDR3 is 20 residues.

This clonotype was picked up a small number of times. This rearrangement joins TRBV19 to TRBJ2-3; no reliable D call. The CDR3 consists of 13 residues. The V end lost 7 bases, the J end lost 0 bases, and 8 bases lay between the germline ends. Per germline, CDR1 LNHDA and CDR2 SQIVND (reference sequence). CDR3: CASTGSSTDTQYF. The CDR3, as DNA: TGTGCCAGTACCGGTTCGAGCACAGATACGCAGTATTTT.

This rearrangement joins TRBV6-1 to TRBJ2-5; 9 bases agree with TRBD1. Germline CDR1 reads MNHNS; CDR2 reads SASEGT. With 6 bases clipped from V and 1 base from J, the junction kept 12 bases outside the gene matches. The CDR3 sequence is 17 residues long. DNA for the CDR3: TGTGCCAGCAGCTCCGACTGGGACAGGGCACTCCAAGAGACCCAGTACTTC. The encoded protein is CASSSDWDRALQETQYF.

The chain employs TRBV6-2 or TRBV6-3 and TRBJ2-3; no clear D gene. Germline values: CDR1 MNHEY, CDR2 SVGEGT. V was trimmed by 1 base and J by 1 base, leaving 9 bases between them. CDR3 size: 15 residues. DNA of the CDR3: TGTGCCAGCAGTTACTTAGTGGGCGGCACAGATACGCAGTATTTT. Its protein product is CASSYLVGGTDTQYF.

There are a few counts of this clonotype. The chain is built from TRBV29-1 and TRBJ2-7; 9 nucleotides match TRBD2. There are 14 residues in the CDR3. Germline V gene sequence: CDR1 SQVTM, CDR2 ANQGSEA. After removal of 1 base from V and 2 bases from J, the junction contained 3 bases not matched to a gene. CDR3 sequence: CSVEVRGRAYEQYF. The CDR3 coding sequence is TGCAGCGTTGAAGTTCGCGGGAGGGCCTACGAGCAGTACTTC.

At least ten counts were recorded for this clonotype. This sequence joins TRBV6-2 or TRBV6-3 and TRBJ2-3; 7 bases align to TRBD2. The germline gives CDR1 MNHEY, CDR2 SVGEGT. The CDR3 is 17 amino acids. The V gene end was trimmed by 5 bases and the J gene end by 2 bases; junction bases not matched to a gene: 13. The CDR3 DNA reads as TGTGCCAGCAGTGTACGGAGGGGACTACTTAACACAGATACGCAGTATTTT. Translation gives CASSVRRGLLNTDTQYF.

This clonotype was detected ten times or more. This rearrangement joins TRBV7-9 to TRBJ2-1, with D perhaps being TRBD1 or TRBD2 (5 bases each). V was trimmed by 5 bases and J by 4 bases, leaving 9 bases between them. Germline CDR1 reads SEHNR; CDR2 reads FQNEAQ (reference sequence). CDR3 size: 13 residues. This chain's CDR3 is CASSIGGYNEQFF. DNA of the CDR3: TGTGCCAGCAGCATTGGGGGTTACAATGAGCAGTTCTTC.

This clonotype occurred a few times. The chain carries TRBV5-8 and TRBJ2-1; TRBD2 aligns across 8 bases. V shed 4 bases and J 9 bases; nucleotides not matched to a gene: 15. The CDR3 runs 16 residues. Germline V gene sequence: CDR1 SGHTS, CDR2 YDEGEE. CDR3 region: CASSPPGLVGDGEQFF. CDR3 nucleotide sequence: TGTGCCAGCAGCCCACCGGGACTAGTGGGAGACGGTGAGCAGTTCTTC.